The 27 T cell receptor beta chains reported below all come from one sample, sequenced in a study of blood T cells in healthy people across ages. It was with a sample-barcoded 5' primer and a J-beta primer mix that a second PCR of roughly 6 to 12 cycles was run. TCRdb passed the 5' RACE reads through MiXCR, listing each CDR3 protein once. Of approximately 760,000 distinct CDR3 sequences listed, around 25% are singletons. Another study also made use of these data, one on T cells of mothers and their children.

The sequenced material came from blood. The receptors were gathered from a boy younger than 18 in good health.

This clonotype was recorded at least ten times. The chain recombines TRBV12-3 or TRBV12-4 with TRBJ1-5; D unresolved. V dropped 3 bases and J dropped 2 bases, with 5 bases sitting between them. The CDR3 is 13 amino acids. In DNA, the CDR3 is TGTGCCAGCAGTTTCGGGGGCAATCAGCCCCAGCATTTT. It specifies CASSFGGNQPQHF.

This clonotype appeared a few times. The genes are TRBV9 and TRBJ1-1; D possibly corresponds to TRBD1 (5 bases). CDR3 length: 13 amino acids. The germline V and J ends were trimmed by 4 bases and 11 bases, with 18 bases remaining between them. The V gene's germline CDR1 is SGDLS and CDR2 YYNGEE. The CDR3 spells CASSPRDLESAFF. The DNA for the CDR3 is TGTGCCAGCAGCCCGCGGGACCTAGAAAGCGCTTTCTTT.

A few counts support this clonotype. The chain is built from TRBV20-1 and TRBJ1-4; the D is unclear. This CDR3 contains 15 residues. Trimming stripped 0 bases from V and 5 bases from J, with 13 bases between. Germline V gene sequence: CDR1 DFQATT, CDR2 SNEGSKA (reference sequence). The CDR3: CSARDLLGRNEKLFF. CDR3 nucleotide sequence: TGCAGTGCTAGAGATCTCTTGGGAAGAAATGAAAAACTGTTTTTT.

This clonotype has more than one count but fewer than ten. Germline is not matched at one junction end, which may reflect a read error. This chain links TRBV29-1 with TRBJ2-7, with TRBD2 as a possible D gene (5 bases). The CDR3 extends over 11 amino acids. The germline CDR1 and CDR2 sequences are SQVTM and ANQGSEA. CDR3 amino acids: CSAGESGMVFF. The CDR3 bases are TGCAGCGCCGGGGAGTCCGGGATGGTGTTCTTC.

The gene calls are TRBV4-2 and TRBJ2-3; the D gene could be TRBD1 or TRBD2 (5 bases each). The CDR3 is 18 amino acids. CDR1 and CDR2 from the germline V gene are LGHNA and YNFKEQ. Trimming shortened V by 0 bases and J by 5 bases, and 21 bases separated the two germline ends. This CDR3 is CASSQEQGEVVGVDTQYF. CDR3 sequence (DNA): TGTGCCAGCAGCCAAGAGCAGGGAGAGGTGGTGGGGGTAGATACGCAGTATTTT.

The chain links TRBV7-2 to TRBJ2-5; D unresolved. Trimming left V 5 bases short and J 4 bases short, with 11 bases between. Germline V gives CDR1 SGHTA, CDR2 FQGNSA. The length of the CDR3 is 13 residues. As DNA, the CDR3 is TGTGCCAGCAGCCCATCGGCGGCAGAGACCCAGTACTTC. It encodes CASSPSAAETQYF.

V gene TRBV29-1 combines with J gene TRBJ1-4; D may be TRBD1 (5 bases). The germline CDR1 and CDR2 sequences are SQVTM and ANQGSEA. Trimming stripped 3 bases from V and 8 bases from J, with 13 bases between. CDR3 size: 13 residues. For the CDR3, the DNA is TGCAGCGTTGAGAGAGGGAGGGGCGAAAAACTGTTTTTT. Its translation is CSVERGRGEKLFF.

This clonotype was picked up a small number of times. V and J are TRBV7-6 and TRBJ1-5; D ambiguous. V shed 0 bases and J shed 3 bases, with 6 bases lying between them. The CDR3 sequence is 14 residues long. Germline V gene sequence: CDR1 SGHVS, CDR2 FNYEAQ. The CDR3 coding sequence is TGTGCCAGCAGCTTAGCTCCAGACAATCAGCCCCAGCATTTT. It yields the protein CASSLAPDNQPQHF.

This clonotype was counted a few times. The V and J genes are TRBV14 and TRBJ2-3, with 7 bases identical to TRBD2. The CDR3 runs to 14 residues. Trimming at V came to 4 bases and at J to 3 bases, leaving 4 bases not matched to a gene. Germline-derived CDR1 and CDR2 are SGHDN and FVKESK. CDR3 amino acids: CASSRDGRTDTQYF. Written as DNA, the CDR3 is TGTGCCAGCAGCCGTGACGGGAGGACAGATACGCAGTATTTT.

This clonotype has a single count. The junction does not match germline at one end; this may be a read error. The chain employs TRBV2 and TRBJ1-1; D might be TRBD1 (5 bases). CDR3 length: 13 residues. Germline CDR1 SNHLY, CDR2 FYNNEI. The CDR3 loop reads CAIPGLINTAAFF. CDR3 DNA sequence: TGTGCCATCCCGGGACTTATAAACACTGCAGCTTTCTTT.

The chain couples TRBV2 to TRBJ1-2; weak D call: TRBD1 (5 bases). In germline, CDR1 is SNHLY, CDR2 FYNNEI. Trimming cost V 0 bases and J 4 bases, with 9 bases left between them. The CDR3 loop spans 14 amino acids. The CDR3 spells CASSEAGVGYGYTF. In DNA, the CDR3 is TGTGCCAGCAGTGAAGCAGGGGTTGGCTATGGCTACACCTTC. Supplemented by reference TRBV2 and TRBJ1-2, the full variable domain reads EPEVTQTPSHQVTQMGQEVILRCVPISNHLYFYWYRQILGQKVEFLVSFYNNEISEKSEIFDDQFSVERPDGSNFTLKIRSTKLEDSAMYFCASSEAGVGYGYTFGSGTRLTVV.

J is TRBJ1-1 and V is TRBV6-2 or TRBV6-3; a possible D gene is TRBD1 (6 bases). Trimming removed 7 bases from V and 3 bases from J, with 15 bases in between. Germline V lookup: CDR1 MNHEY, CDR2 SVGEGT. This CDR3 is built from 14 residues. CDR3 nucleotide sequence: TGTGCCAGCACCTCCAGGGGTGGGTACACTGAAGCTTTCTTT. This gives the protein CASTSRGGYTEAFF.

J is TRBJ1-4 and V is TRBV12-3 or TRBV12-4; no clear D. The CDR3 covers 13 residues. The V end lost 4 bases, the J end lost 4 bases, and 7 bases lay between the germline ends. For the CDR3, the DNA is TGTGCCAGCAGTTCCTACCGTAATGAAAAACTGTTTTTT. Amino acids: CASSSYRNEKLFF.

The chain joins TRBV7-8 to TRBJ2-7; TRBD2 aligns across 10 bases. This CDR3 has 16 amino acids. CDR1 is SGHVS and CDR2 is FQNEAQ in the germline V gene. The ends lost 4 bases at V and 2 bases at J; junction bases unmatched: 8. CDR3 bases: TGTGCCAGCAGCTCAACAGGACTAGCGGCCCCCTACGAGCAGTACTTC. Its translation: CASSSTGLAAPYEQYF.

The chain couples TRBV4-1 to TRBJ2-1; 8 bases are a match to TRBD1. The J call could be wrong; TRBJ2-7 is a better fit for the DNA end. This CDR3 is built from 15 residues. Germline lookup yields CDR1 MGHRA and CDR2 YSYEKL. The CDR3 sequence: CASSQRQGALGEQYF. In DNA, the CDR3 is TGCGCCAGCAGCCAACGGCAGGGGGCGCTAGGCGAGCAGTACTTC.

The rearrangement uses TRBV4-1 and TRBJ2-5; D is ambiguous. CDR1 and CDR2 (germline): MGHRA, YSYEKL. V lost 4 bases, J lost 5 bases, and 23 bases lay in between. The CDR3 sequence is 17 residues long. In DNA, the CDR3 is TGCGCCAGCAGCCCAGATACCCCCCCCGCTCCTGGGGAGACCCAGTACTTC. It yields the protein CASSPDTPPAPGETQYF.

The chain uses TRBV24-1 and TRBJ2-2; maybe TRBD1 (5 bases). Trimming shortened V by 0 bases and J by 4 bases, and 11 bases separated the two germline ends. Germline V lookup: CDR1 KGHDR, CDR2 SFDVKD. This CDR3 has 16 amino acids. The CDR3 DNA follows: TGTGCCACCAGTGATTTGGCAGGGTATGCCACCGGGGAGCTGTTTTTT. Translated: CATSDLAGYATGELFF.

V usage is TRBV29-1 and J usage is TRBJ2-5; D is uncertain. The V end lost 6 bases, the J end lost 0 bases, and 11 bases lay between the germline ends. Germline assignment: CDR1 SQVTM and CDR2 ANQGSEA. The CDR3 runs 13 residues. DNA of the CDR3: TGCAGCGTCCTACACCGGTACCAAGAGACCCAGTACTTC. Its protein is CSVLHRYQETQYF.

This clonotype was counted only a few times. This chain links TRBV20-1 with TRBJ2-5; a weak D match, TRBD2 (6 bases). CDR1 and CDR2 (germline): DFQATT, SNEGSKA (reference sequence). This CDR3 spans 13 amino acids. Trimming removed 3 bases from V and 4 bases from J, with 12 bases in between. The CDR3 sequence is CSARADGGETQYF. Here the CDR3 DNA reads TGCAGTGCTAGGGCAGACGGGGGAGAGACCCAGTACTTC.

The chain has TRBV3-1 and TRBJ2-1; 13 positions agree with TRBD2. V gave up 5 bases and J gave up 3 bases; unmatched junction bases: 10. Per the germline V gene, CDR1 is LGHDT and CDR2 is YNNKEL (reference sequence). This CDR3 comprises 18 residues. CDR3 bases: TGTGCCAGCAGCTCGGGACTAGCGGGACCAGGATTCTACAATGAGCAGTTCTTC. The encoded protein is CASSSGLAGPGFYNEQFF.

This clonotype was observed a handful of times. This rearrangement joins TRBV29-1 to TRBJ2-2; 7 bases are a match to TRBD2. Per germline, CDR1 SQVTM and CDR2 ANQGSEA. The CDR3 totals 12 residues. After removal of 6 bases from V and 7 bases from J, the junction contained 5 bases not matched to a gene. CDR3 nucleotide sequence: TGCAGCGTGTTTTGGGAGGGCGGGGAGCTGTTTTTT. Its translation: CSVFWEGGELFF.

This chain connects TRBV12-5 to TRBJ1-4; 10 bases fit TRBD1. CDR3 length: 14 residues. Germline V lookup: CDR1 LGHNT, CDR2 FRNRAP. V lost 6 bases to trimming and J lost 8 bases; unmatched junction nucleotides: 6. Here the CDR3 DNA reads TGTGCTAGTGGACAGACAGGGGGCGGCGAAAAACTGTTTTTT. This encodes CASGQTGGGEKLFF.

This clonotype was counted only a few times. Here the CDR3 reads CASSTYRGRGYGYTF. The CDR3 coding sequence is TGTGCCAGCAGTACGTACAGGGGGCGCGGCTATGGCTACACCTTC. V gene TRBV6-6 combines with J gene TRBJ1-2; 9 bases are a match to TRBD1. This CDR3 has 15 amino acids. CDR1 is MNHNY, CDR2 SVGAGI, per germline (reference sequence). V was pared by 5 bases and J by 4 bases, with 8 bases of the junction left unmatched.

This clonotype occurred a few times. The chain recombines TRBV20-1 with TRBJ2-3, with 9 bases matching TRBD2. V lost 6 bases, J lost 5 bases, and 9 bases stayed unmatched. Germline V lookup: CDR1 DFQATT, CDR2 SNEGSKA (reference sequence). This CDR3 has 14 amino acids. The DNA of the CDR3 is TGCAGTGCCTTCATAGCGGGAGAGGGAGATACGCAGTATTTT. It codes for CSAFIAGEGDTQYF.

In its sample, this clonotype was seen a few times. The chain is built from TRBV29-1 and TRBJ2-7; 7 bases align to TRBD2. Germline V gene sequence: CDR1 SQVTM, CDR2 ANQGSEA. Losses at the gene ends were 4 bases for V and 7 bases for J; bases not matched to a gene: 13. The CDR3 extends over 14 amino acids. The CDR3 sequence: CSVGHLKTAGEQYF. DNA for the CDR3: TGCAGCGTTGGCCATCTGAAAACAGCGGGAGAGCAGTACTTC.

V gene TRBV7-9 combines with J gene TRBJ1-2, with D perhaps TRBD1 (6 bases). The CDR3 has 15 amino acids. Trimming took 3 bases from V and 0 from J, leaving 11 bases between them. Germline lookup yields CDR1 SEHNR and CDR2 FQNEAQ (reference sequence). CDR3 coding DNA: TGTGCCAGCAGCTTGGGAGGGGGAGCTAACTATGGCTACACCTTC. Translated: CASSLGGGANYGYTF.

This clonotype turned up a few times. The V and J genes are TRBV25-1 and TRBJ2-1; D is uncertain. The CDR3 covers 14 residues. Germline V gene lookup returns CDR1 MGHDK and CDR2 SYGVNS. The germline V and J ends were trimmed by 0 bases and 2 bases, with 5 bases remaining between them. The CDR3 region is CASSEYFPYNEQFF. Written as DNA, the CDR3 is TGTGCCAGCAGTGAATATTTTCCCTACAATGAGCAGTTCTTC.